These 20 T cell receptor beta chains were sequenced from one sample in a study of blood T cell repertoires in COVID-19. Sequencing used immunoSEQ multiplex PCR; TCRdb keeps in-frame clones, though not all of them. The table has approximately 150,000 clones, approximately 79% seen once; the top ten hold approximately 8%. Sequenced material: peripheral blood. The source is a man aged 50-60 years with active or convalescent COVID-19.

The V and J genes are TRBV7-9 and TRBJ2-1; 12 nucleotides line up with TRBD2. V lost 7 bases to trimming and J lost 4 bases; unmatched junction nucleotides: 5. CDR1 and CDR2 from the germline V gene are SEHNR and FQNEAQ (reference sequence). The CDR3 sequence is 15 residues long. The CDR3 reads CASNLAGGEYNEQFF. The CDR3 DNA follows: TGTGCCAGCAACCTAGCGGGAGGGGAGTACAATGAGCAGTTCTTC.

This chain connects TRBV7-3 to TRBJ1-4; D perhaps matches TRBD1 (5 bases). The V gene's germline CDR1 is SGHTA and CDR2 FQGTGA. CDR3 length equals 15 residues. Trimming left V 0 bases short and J 5 bases short, with 10 bases between. CDR3 sequence: CASSLTLPGNEKLFF. The CDR3 coding sequence is TGTGCCAGCAGCTTAACGTTACCAGGGAATGAAAAACTGTTTTTT. Full variable domain (outside the CDR3, taken from reference TRBV7-3 and TRBJ1-4): GAGVSQTPSNKVTEKGKYVELRCDPISGHTALYWYRQSLGQGPEFLIYFQGTGAADDSGLPNDRFFAVRPEGSVSTLKIQRTERGDSAVYLCASSLTLPGNEKLFFGSGTQLSVL.

This clone showed up just once. The CDR3 DNA follows: TGTGCCAGCAGCCGGACAGCAGATCAGCCCCAGCATTTT. Residues: CASSRTADQPQHF. The chain joins TRBV12-3 or TRBV12-4 to TRBJ1-5; maybe TRBD1 (6 bases). V lost 6 bases to trimming and J lost 5 bases, with 11 bases between them. The CDR3 has 13 amino acids.

The chain carries TRBV13 and TRBJ2-1; 10 bases are a match to TRBD2. The J segment lost 7 bases and the V segment lost 4 bases, leaving 10 bases of the junction unmatched. The V gene's germline CDR1 is PRHDT and CDR2 FYEKMQ (reference sequence). The CDR3 has 16 residues. The CDR3 bases are TGTGCCAGCAGCTCGCCCCTAGCGGGAGTTCAGAATGAGCAGTTCTTC. Its translation is CASSSPLAGVQNEQFF.

This clone occurred many times. The same CDR3 also results from other DNA sequences found in this sample. This rearrangement joins TRBV11-3 to TRBJ1-1; possibly TRBD1 for D (5 bases). The CDR3 runs 13 residues. V dropped 3 bases and J dropped 1 base, with 6 bases sitting between them. In germline, CDR1 is SGHNT, CDR2 YENEEA. DNA for the CDR3: TGTGCCAGCAGCTTGGGGGGGAACACTGAAGCTTTCTTT. This translates into CASSLGGNTEAFF.

The chain employs TRBV11-1 and TRBJ2-5; D call uncertain. Germline V lookup: CDR1 SGHAT, CDR2 FQDESV (reference sequence). The ends were cut back, 2 bases at V and 0 bases at J, with 13 bases in the middle. This CDR3 spans 16 amino acids. The CDR3 nucleotides are TGTGCCAGCAGCTTATTAACAGAAACGTACCAAGAGACCCAGTACTTC. As protein: CASSLLTETYQETQYF.

This clone was observed a handful of times. The J gene is TRBJ2-2, the V gene TRBV18; tentatively, D is TRBD1 (5 bases). Germline V gene data show CDR1 as KGHSH and CDR2 as LQKENI. The CDR3 runs 14 residues. Trimming cost V 3 bases and J 1 base, with 6 bases left between them. The CDR3 protein is CASSPDRNTGELFF. In nucleotides, the CDR3 is TGTGCCAGCTCACCCGACAGGAACACCGGGGAGCTGTTTTTT.

The rearrangement joins TRBV12-3 or TRBV12-4 to TRBJ2-1; 10 bases match TRBD2. The CDR3 extends over 13 amino acids. Unmatched junction bases numbered 3, after V lost 6 bases and J lost 7 bases. The CDR3 DNA sequence: TGTGCCAGCAGGGGACTAGCGCGAAATGAGCAGTTCTTC. It specifies CASRGLARNEQFF.

The chain couples TRBV28 to TRBJ2-3; 13 bases line up with TRBD2. J was trimmed by 6 bases and V by 4 bases; bases with no gene match: 4. The CDR3 loop spans 15 amino acids. The germline gives CDR1 MDHEN, CDR2 SYDVKM. The CDR3 region is CASSSRTSGSDTQYF. CDR3 DNA: TGTGCCAGCAGTTCCAGGACTAGCGGGAGTGATACGCAGTATTTT.

The chain has TRBV5-1 and TRBJ2-7; 7 positions match TRBD2. CDR1 and CDR2 (germline): SGHRS, YFSETQ. This CDR3 spans 15 amino acids. With V trimmed by 4 bases and J by 6 bases, 13 bases remained unmatched. CDR3 loop: CASSPNSGWRREQYF. In DNA, the CDR3 is TGCGCCAGCAGCCCAAATAGCGGGTGGCGCCGCGAGCAGTACTTC.

V gene TRBV5-1 combines with J gene TRBJ1-4; possibly TRBD1 for D (6 bases). The CDR3 has 15 amino acids. From germline, CDR1 is SGHRS and CDR2 YFSETQ. V gave up 0 bases and J gave up 8 bases, with 14 bases separating them. CDR3 sequence reads: CASSLERPGVEKLFF. DNA for the CDR3: TGCGCCAGCAGCTTGGAACGGCCAGGGGTCGAAAAACTGTTTTTT.

The rearrangement uses TRBV11-2 and TRBJ1-1; no clear D. The CDR3 totals 15 residues. Between the trimmed V and J ends, which lost 3 bases and 5 bases, there was a span of 16 bases. Germline loops: CDR1 SGHAT, CDR2 FQNNGV. CDR3: CASSFKPSGGTEAFF. DNA of the CDR3: TGTGCCAGCAGCTTTAAGCCTTCGGGCGGGACTGAAGCTTTCTTT.

The rearrangement links TRBV9 to TRBJ1-2; tentatively, D is TRBD1 (5 bases). V lost 0 bases, J lost 5 bases, and 11 bases lay in between. The CDR3 runs to 14 residues. Germline V gene lookup returns CDR1 SGDLS and CDR2 YYNGEE. DNA for the CDR3: TGTGCCAGCAGCGTAGTATCAGGGCGATATGGCTACACCTTC. Encoded protein: CASSVVSGRYGYTF.

The chain carries TRBV30 and TRBJ2-7; D possibly corresponds to TRBD2 (5 bases). Germline V lookup: CDR1 GTSNPN, CDR2 SVGIG (reference sequence). The CDR3 loop spans 15 amino acids. V lost 4 bases, J lost 0 bases, and 16 bases lay in between. CDR3 sequence: CAWTGGYGLSYEQYF. The CDR3 bases are TGTGCCTGGACCGGTGGATACGGACTCTCCTACGAGCAGTACTTC.

Notes on this clone: This may be a read error, as it is one base from a much larger clone. The same CDR3 also results from other DNA sequences found in this sample. The rearrangement uses TRBV11-2 and TRBJ1-2; D call uncertain. The CDR3 runs to 13 residues. Germline V gives CDR1 SGHAT, CDR2 FQNNGV. Trimming took 1 base from V and 3 from J, leaving 6 bases between them. CDR3 protein: CASSLAGHYGYTF. DNA of the CDR3: TGTGCCAGCAGCTTAGCAGGCCACTATGGCTACACCTTC.

Only a few counts were recorded for this clone. This chain joins TRBV20-1 and TRBJ1-2; D is perhaps TRBD1 (5 bases). V lost 3 bases to trimming and J lost 5 bases, with 13 bases between them. The CDR3 is 13 amino acids. CDR1 is DFQATT and CDR2 is SNEGSKA in the germline V gene (reference sequence). CDR3 sequence reads: CSASSRGLYGYTF. DNA of the CDR3: TGCAGTGCTAGTTCACGGGGGTTGTATGGCTACACCTTC.

This chain uses TRBV6-5 with TRBJ2-2, with a weak D call TRBD2 (5 bases). The CDR3 totals 11 residues. CDR1 is MNHEY and CDR2 is SVGAGI in the germline V gene. V lost 6 bases and J lost 6, with 5 bases in between. For the CDR3, the DNA is TGTGCCAGCAGGAGGGCCGGGGAGCTGTTTTTT. Translation: CASRRAGELFF.

The chain joins TRBV15 to TRBJ1-5; D is undetermined. Germline CDR1 and CDR2: LNHNV and YYDKDF (reference sequence). This CDR3 has 12 amino acids. The germline V and J ends were trimmed by 4 bases and 1 base, with 2 bases remaining between them. CDR3 DNA sequence: TGTGCCACCAGCACGAGCAATCAGCCCCAGCATTTT. This encodes CATSTSNQPQHF.

This chain connects TRBV28 to TRBJ2-5, with 8 positions matching TRBD2. The junction had 11 bases not matched to a gene; V was cut back by 5 bases and J by 3 bases. CDR1 is MDHEN and CDR2 is SYDVKM in the germline V gene. This CDR3 comprises 16 residues. The DNA for the CDR3 is TGTGCCAGCAGTCAAGGGGGGCTAGCGGGTAAAGAGACCCAGTACTTC. Translation gives CASSQGGLAGKETQYF.

The V gene is TRBV7-2, the J gene TRBJ2-7, with 12 nucleotides matching TRBD2. V lost 5 bases and J lost 1; bases outside the gene matches: 6. From germline, CDR1 is SGHTA and CDR2 FQGNSA. The CDR3 loop spans 16 amino acids. In nucleotides, the CDR3 is TGTGCCAGCAGCACAAGGACTAGCGGGGCGTCCTACGAGCAGTACTTC. Its protein is CASSTRTSGASYEQYF.